These 8 T cell receptor beta chains share one sample of origin, sequenced in a study of OX40 agonist ivuxolimab in advanced cancers. The assay was immunoSEQ multiplex PCR, and TCRdb's table has in-frame clones only and misses some. The data contain tens of thousands of clones, about 90% of them singletons. The sequencing used CD4+ or CD8+ T cells sorted from blood, collected in a trial of the OX40 agonist ivuxolimab. The receptors shown here come from an adult with an advanced solid tumor such as melanoma, head and neck, liver or kidney cancer.

The rearrangement links TRBV19 to TRBJ2-3; 9 bases are shared with TRBD2. Germline CDR1 and CDR2: LNHDA and SQIVND (reference sequence). CDR3 length equals 16 residues. The trim removed 4 bases at V and 3 bases at J, leaving 8 bases unmatched. The CDR3 nucleotides are TGTGCCAGTAGTACCGTGGCGGGGGGGGCGACAGATACGCAGTATTTT. Amino acids: CASSTVAGGATDTQYF. Filled out from reference TRBV19 and TRBJ2-3, the complete variable domain reads DGGITQSPKYLFRKEGQNVTLSCEQNLNHDAMYWYRQDPGQGLRLIYYSQIVNDFQKGDIAEGYSVSREKKESFPLTVTSAQKNPTAFYLCASSTVAGGATDTQYFGPGTRLTVL.

The V call is TRBV10-3, the J call TRBJ1-4, with D hard to call. CDR3 size: 13 residues. Trimming left V 2 bases short and J 7 bases short, with 8 bases between. Germline CDR1 is ENHRY and CDR2 is SYGVKD. CDR3 region: CAISEPAGEKLFF. In DNA form, the CDR3 reads TGTGCCATCAGTGAGCCGGCGGGTGAAAAACTGTTTTTT.

The chain has TRBV18 and TRBJ1-5; a weak D match, TRBD1 (5 bases). Looked up from germline, CDR1 is KGHSH and CDR2 is LQKENI. Trimming took 0 bases from V and 6 from J, leaving 18 bases between them. The CDR3 spans 17 residues. DNA for the CDR3: TGTGCCAGCTCACCACCGTCACCAGCCGCGCAGGGTCAGCCCCAGCATTTT. Translating it yields CASSPPSPAAQGQPQHF.

The gene calls are TRBV6-1 and TRBJ2-1; 7 bases are a match to TRBD1. The CDR3 spans 14 residues. V shed 6 bases and J 5 bases; nucleotides not matched to a gene: 7. CDR1 MNHNS and CDR2 SASEGT come from the germline V gene. Here the CDR3 reads CASSVTGFDNEQFF. DNA of the CDR3: TGTGCCAGCAGCGTGACAGGGTTCGACAATGAGCAGTTCTTC.

DNA of the CDR3: TGTGCCAGCTCGCCCACAGGGAATTACTACGAGCAGTACTTC. Protein sequence: CASSPTGNYYEQYF. The V and J genes are TRBV18 and TRBJ2-7, with D possibly being TRBD1 (6 bases). Germline V gene data show CDR1 as KGHSH and CDR2 as LQKENI. The CDR3 has 14 residues. With 6 bases removed from V and 3 bases from J, the gap between germline ends came to 15 bases.

V is TRBV25-1 and J is TRBJ1-6; the D gene is possibly TRBD1 (5 bases). V was shortened by 6 bases and J by 9 bases, with 18 bases between the two germline ends. Germline CDR1 and CDR2: MGHDK and SYGVNS. The CDR3 length is 15 residues. This CDR3 reads CASRGDRILGSPLHF. CDR3 nucleotide sequence: TGTGCCAGCAGGGGTGACAGAATACTTGGTTCACCCCTCCACTTT.

The chain combines TRBV6-1 with TRBJ2-1; D unclear. The CDR3 length is 13 residues. The V and J ends lost 7 bases and 1 base respectively, with 8 bases between them. Germline loops: CDR1 MNHNS, CDR2 SASEGT. The DNA of the CDR3 is TGTGCCAGCACTGACCGGTCCTACAATGAGCAGTTCTTC. Protein: CASTDRSYNEQFF.

V is TRBV27 and J is TRBJ2-6; D unclear. Per germline, CDR1 MNHEY and CDR2 SMNVEV (reference sequence). The length of the CDR3 is 14 residues. Trimming pared 5 bases from V and 0 bases from J, leaving 5 bases between. Here the CDR3 reads CASSISSGANVLTF. The CDR3 bases are TGTGCCAGCAGTATTAGCTCTGGGGCCAACGTCCTGACTTTC.